The rows below give T cell receptor beta chains drawn from one sample of a study of blood T cell repertoires in COVID-19. Method: immunoSEQ multiplex PCR; TCRdb's copy keeps in-frame clones and lacks some. This sample carries about 74,000 clones, 85% of them seen once, and the ten largest clones take less than 30%. Sample: peripheral blood. The receptor source for this set is a man aged 45-60 years with acute or convalescent COVID-19. Both conserved end residues are part of each CDR3. Each record gives: V gene, CDR3 length, CDR3 protein.

V gene: TRBV7-2; CDR3 length: 15; CDR3 protein: CASSTGGLADDTQYF
V gene: TRBV2; CDR3 length: 13; CDR3 protein: CASSELPNYGYTF
V gene: TRBV3-1/TRBV3-2; CDR3 length: 13; CDR3 protein: CASSQAADTKQYF
V gene: TRBV6-5; CDR3 length: 14; CDR3 protein: CASSLGGTGNTIYF
V gene: TRBV5-4; CDR3 length: 17; CDR3 protein: CASSLERDREGTGELFF
V gene: TRBV12-5; CDR3 length: 21; CDR3 protein: CARGPGPRGGGGTSNTGELFF
V gene: TRBV12-5; CDR3 length: 13; CDR3 protein: CASGPAEEDTQYF
V gene: TRBV3-1/TRBV3-2; CDR3 length: 16; CDR3 protein: CASGTSGGRGSGTQYF
V gene: TRBV21-1; CDR3 length: 16; CDR3 protein: CASCTWDSRGGDTQYF
V gene: TRBV6-5; CDR3 length: 13; CDR3 protein: CASRKEGTDTQYF
V gene: TRBV4-1; CDR3 length: 15; CDR3 protein: CASSQAGQGSNEQFF
V gene: TRBV2; CDR3 length: 16; CDR3 protein: CASSHGDREGNTEAFF
V gene: TRBV7-8; CDR3 length: 15; CDR3 protein: CASSPGGGWYNEQFF
V gene: TRBV15; CDR3 length: 13; CDR3 protein: CATSRDRLYEQYF
V gene: TRBV28; CDR3 length: 12; CDR3 protein: CASRPAGEKLFF
V gene: TRBV3-1/TRBV3-2; CDR3 length: 19; CDR3 protein: CASSQGGTGLTSSGNTIYF
V gene: TRBV10-3; CDR3 length: 15; CDR3 protein: CAISAGQTTNEKLFF
V gene: TRBV2; CDR3 length: 15; CDR3 protein: CASTLGTGLGAIPVF
V gene: TRBV24-1; CDR3 length: 13; CDR3 protein: CATQGQGTDTQYF
V gene: TRBV20-1; CDR3 length: 14; CDR3 protein: CSASVAGIQETQYF
V gene: TRBV6-6; CDR3 length: 14; CDR3 protein: CASSPQSATYEQYF
V gene: TRBV5-6; CDR3 length: 16; CDR3 protein: CASSSMLASSSYEQYF
V gene: TRBV3-1/TRBV3-2; CDR3 length: 15; CDR3 protein: CASSLVHSGDPEAFF
V gene: TRBV19; CDR3 length: 14; CDR3 protein: CASITGQGNSPLHF
V gene: TRBV5-4; CDR3 length: 15; CDR3 protein: CASSYSGTTTYEQYF
V gene: TRBV12-3/TRBV12-4; CDR3 length: 13; CDR3 protein: CASNEVADTEAFF
V gene: TRBV29-1; CDR3 length: 13; CDR3 protein: CSVSQGLSYEQYF
V gene: TRBV30; CDR3 length: 14; CDR3 protein: CAWSRGSANYGYTF
V gene: TRBV6-6; CDR3 length: 15; CDR3 protein: CASRGTGVRDSPLHF
V gene: TRBV15; CDR3 length: 15; CDR3 protein: CATSKTGLLIHEQYF
V gene: TRBV2; CDR3 length: 12; CDR3 protein: CASGGWGGTQYF
V gene: TRBV4-1; CDR3 length: 15; CDR3 protein: CASSQGTPVVHEQYF
V gene: TRBV7-9; CDR3 length: 12; CDR3 protein: CASLAGGETQYF
V gene: TRBV5-8; CDR3 length: 15; CDR3 protein: CASSFEVFSYNEQFF
V gene: TRBV7-2; CDR3 length: 14; CDR3 protein: CASSLGDRGETQYF
V gene: TRBV7-2; CDR3 length: 14; CDR3 protein: CASSRGTATDTQYF
V gene: TRBV6-5; CDR3 length: 15; CDR3 protein: CASSWGQTMNTEAFF
V gene: TRBV9; CDR3 length: 14; CDR3 protein: CASSRIGGRGGYTF
V gene: TRBV6-1; CDR3 length: 17; CDR3 protein: CASSERMGQLYNSPLHF